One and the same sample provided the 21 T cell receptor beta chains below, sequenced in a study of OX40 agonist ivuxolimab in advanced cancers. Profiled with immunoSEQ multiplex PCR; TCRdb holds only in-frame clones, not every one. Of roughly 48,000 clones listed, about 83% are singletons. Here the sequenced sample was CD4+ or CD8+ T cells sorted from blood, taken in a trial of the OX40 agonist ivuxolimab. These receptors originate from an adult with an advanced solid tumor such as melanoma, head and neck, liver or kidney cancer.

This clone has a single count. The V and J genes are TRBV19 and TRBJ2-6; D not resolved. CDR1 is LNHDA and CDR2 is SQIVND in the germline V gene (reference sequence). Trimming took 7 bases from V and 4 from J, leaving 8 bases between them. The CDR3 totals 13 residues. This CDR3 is CASTSSGANVLTF. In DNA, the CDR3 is TGTGCCAGTACCTCGAGCGGGGCCAACGTCCTGACTTTC.

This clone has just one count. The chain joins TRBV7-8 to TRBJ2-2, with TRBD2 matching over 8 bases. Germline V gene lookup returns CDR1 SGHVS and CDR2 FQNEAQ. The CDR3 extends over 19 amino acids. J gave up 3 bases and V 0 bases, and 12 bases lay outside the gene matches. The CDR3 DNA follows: TGTGCCAGCAGCTTAGCGAACGGCGGGGGGACCCCGGACACCGGGGAGCTGTTTTTT. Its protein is CASSLANGGGTPDTGELFF.

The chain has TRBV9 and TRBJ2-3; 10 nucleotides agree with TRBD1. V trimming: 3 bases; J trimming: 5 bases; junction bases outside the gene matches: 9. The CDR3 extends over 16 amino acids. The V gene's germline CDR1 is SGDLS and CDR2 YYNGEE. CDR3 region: CASSGPGTGVEDTQYF. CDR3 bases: TGTGCCAGCAGCGGCCCCGGGACAGGGGTTGAAGATACGCAGTATTTT.

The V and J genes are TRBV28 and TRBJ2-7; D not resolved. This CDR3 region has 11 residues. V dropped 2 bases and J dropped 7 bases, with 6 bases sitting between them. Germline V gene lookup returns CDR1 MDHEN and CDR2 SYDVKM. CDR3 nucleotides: TGTGCCAGCAGTTTAGTACGGGAGCAGTACTTC. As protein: CASSLVREQYF.

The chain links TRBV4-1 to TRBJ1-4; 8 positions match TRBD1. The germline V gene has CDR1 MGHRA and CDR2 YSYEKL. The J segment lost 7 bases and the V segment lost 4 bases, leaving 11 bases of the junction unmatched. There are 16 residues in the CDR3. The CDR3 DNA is TGCGCCAGCAGCCCCGGACAGGGTGAGCCGGGTGAAAAACTGTTTTTT. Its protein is CASSPGQGEPGEKLFF.

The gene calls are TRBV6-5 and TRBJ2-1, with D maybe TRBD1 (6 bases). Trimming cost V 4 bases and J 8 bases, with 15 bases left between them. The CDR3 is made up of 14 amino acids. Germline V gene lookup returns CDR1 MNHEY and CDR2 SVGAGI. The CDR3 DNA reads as TGTGCCAGCAGTTCGCCGGGACAATACGATGAGCAGTTCTTC. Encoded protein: CASSSPGQYDEQFF.

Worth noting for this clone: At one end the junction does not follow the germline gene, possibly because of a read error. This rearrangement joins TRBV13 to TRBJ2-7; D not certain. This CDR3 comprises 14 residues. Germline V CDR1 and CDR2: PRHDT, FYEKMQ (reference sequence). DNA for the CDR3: TGTACCAGCAGCACCCGTTCTCCGGTCTACGAGCAGTACTTC. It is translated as CTSSTRSPVYEQYF.

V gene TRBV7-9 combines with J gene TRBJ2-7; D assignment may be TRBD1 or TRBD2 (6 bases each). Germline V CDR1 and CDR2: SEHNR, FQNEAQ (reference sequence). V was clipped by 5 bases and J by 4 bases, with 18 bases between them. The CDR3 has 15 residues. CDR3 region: CASSPRGTPIYEQYF. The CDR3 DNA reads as TGTGCCAGCAGCCCACGCGGGACACCTATTTACGAGCAGTACTTC.

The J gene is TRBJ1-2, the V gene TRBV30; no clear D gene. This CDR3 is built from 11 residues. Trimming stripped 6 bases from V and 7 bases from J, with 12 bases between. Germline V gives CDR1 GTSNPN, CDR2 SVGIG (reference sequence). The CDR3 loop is CACGEGVGYTF. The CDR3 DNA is TGTGCCTGTGGAGAGGGTGTTGGCTACACCTTC.

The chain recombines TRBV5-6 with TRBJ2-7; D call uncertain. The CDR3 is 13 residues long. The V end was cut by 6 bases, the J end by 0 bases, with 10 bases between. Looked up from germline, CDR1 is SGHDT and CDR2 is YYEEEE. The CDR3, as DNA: TGTGCCAGCAACCCGTTCCCCTCCTACGAGCAGTACTTC. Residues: CASNPFPSYEQYF.

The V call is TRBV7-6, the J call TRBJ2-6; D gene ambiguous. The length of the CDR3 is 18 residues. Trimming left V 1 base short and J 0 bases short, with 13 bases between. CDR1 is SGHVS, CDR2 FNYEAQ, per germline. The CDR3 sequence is CASSLVLSSPSGANVLTF. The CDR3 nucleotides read TGTGCCAGCAGCTTAGTGCTGAGCAGCCCCTCTGGGGCCAACGTCCTGACTTTC.

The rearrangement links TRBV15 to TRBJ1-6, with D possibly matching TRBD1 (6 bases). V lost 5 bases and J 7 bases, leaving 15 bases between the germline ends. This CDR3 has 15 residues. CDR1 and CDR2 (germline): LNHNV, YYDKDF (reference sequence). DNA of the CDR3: TGTGCCACCAGCGTAGCACAGGGCTTGAATTCACCCCTCCACTTT. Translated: CATSVAQGLNSPLHF. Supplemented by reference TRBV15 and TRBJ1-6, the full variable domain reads DAMVIQNPRYQVTQFGKPVTLSCSQTLNHNVMYWYQQKSSQAPKLLFHYYDKDFNNEADTPDNFQSRRPNTSFCFLDIRSPGLGDTAMYLCATSVAQGLNSPLHFGNGTRLTVT.

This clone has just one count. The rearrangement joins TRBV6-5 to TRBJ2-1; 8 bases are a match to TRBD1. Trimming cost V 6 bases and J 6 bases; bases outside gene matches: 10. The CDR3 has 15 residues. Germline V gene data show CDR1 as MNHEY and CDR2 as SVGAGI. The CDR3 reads CASSKDRERPNEQFF. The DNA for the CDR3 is TGTGCCAGCAGCAAGGACAGGGAGAGGCCCAATGAGCAGTTCTTC.

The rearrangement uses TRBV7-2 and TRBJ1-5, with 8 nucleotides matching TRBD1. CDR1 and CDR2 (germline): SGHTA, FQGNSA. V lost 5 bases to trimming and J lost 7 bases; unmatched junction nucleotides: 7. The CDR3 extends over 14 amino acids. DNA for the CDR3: TGTGCCAGCAGCGGACAGGGTCCAAGACAGCCCCAGCATTTT. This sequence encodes CASSGQGPRQPQHF.

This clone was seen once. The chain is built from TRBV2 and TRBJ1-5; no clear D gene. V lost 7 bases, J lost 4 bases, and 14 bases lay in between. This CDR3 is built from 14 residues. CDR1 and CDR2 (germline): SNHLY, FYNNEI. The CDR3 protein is CASTANQRNQPQHF. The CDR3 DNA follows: TGTGCCAGCACGGCAAACCAGAGAAATCAGCCCCAGCATTTT.

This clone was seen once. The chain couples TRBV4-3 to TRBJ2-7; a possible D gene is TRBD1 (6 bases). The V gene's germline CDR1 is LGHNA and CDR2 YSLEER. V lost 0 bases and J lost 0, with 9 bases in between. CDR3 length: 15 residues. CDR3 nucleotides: TGCGCCAGCAGCCAAGATTCGGACAGCTCCTACGAGCAGTACTTC. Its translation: CASSQDSDSSYEQYF.

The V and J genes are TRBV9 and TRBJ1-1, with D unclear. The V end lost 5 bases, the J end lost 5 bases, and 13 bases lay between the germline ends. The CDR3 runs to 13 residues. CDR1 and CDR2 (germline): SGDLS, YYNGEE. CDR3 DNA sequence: TGTGCCAGCAGTGGCCTTTACGGGACTGAAGCTTTCTTT. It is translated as CASSGLYGTEAFF.

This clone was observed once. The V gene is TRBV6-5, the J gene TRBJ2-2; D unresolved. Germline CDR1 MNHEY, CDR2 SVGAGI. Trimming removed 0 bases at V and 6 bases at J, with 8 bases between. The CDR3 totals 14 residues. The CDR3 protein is CASSYSSGAGELFF. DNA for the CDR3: TGTGCCAGCAGTTACTCATCTGGGGCCGGGGAGCTGTTTTTT.

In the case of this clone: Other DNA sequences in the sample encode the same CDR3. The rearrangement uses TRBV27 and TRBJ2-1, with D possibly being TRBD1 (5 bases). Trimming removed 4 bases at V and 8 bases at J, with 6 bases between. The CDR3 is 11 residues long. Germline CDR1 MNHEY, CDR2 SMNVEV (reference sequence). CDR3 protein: CASSSGYEQFF. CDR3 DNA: TGTGCCAGCAGTTCAGGGTATGAGCAGTTCTTC.

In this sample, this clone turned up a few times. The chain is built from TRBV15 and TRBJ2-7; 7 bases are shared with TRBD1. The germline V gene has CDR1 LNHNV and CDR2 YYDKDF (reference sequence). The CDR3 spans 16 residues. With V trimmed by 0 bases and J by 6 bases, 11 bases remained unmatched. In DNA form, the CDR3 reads TGTGCCACCAGCAGAGATTCGGCCGACAGGGTCGGCGAGCAGTACTTC. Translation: CATSRDSADRVGEQYF.

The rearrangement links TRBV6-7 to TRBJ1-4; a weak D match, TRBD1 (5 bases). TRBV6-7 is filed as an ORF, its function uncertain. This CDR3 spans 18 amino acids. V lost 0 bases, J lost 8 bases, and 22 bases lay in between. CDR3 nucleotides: TGTGCCAGCAGTTACTCGAGGGTGTGGGGGGGAAGAGAGGAAAAACTGTTTTTT. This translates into CASSYSRVWGGREEKLFF.